The rows below give T cell receptor beta chains drawn from one sample of a study of blood T cell repertoires in COVID-19. Assay used: immunoSEQ multiplex PCR; TCRdb lists only in-frame clones, some missing. Of fewer than 250,000 clones listed, approximately 80% are singletons. Sequencing input: peripheral blood. The receptors here all came from a human donor in a cohort sampled during active COVID-19. CDR3s include the opening cysteine and the closing phenylalanine or tryptophan. Each record gives: D gene, V gene, CDR3 length, CDR3 protein. D genes are given only for firm matches.

d_call: -; v_call: TRBV25-1; cdr3_length: 14; cdr3_aa: CATLRGTSGNEQFF
d_call: TRBD1; v_call: TRBV9; cdr3_length: 14; cdr3_aa: CASSLGTGNSPLHF
d_call: TRBD2; v_call: TRBV11-2; cdr3_length: 16; cdr3_aa: CASSLGPASGFYEQYF
d_call: -; v_call: TRBV4-1; cdr3_length: 14; cdr3_aa: CASSQDLGRNTIYF
d_call: -; v_call: TRBV5-1; cdr3_length: 14; cdr3_aa: CASSSGEIGYGYTF
d_call: -; v_call: TRBV4-1; cdr3_length: 15; cdr3_aa: CASSPRQFGTDTQYF
d_call: TRBD1; v_call: TRBV7-9; cdr3_length: 17; cdr3_aa: CASSSDLGRGRDTEAFF
d_call: -; v_call: TRBV19; cdr3_length: 19; cdr3_aa: CASSIRLRQVTVSTDTQYF
d_call: TRBD1; v_call: TRBV5-4; cdr3_length: 15; cdr3_aa: CASSRDRLNTGELFF
d_call: TRBD2; v_call: TRBV11-3; cdr3_length: 15; cdr3_aa: CASSVAGTSDYEQYF
d_call: -; v_call: TRBV5-1; cdr3_length: 14; cdr3_aa: CASSVTLSSYEQYF
d_call: -; v_call: TRBV7-2; cdr3_length: 13; cdr3_aa: CASSLPIANEQFF
d_call: -; v_call: TRBV27; cdr3_length: 17; cdr3_aa: CASRPTVTGPNTGELFF
d_call: -; v_call: TRBV7-2; cdr3_length: 14; cdr3_aa: CASSLARTDSEAFF
d_call: TRBD2; v_call: TRBV5-6; cdr3_length: 17; cdr3_aa: CASSFGLAATIQETQYF
d_call: -; v_call: TRBV5-1; cdr3_length: 15; cdr3_aa: CASSFMPGANYGYTF
d_call: -; v_call: TRBV2; cdr3_length: 15; cdr3_aa: CASKEWAGNYNEQFF
d_call: -; v_call: TRBV28; cdr3_length: 14; cdr3_aa: CASSTAQGLDEQFF
d_call: -; v_call: TRBV9; cdr3_length: 12; cdr3_aa: CASSLRVGGYTF
d_call: TRBD1; v_call: TRBV12-3/TRBV12-4; cdr3_length: 13; cdr3_aa: CASRTTGITEAFF
d_call: TRBD1; v_call: TRBV2; cdr3_length: 18; cdr3_aa: CASRDFRQGIVGANVLTF
d_call: -; v_call: TRBV29-1; cdr3_length: 14; cdr3_aa: CSVVSRTPGTEAFF
d_call: -; v_call: TRBV18; cdr3_length: 15; cdr3_aa: CASSAPGGTLETQYF
d_call: TRBD1; v_call: TRBV7-2; cdr3_length: 14; cdr3_aa: CASSPRTGSDTQYF
d_call: -; v_call: TRBV9; cdr3_length: 12; cdr3_aa: CASSVDSETQYF
d_call: -; v_call: TRBV6-1; cdr3_length: 15; cdr3_aa: CASSETWGVWVGYTF
d_call: TRBD1; v_call: TRBV7-2; cdr3_length: 13; cdr3_aa: CASSLTGGTEAFF
d_call: -; v_call: TRBV5-4; cdr3_length: 13; cdr3_aa: CASSLGGPYEQYF
d_call: -; v_call: TRBV5-5; cdr3_length: 17; cdr3_aa: CASSLDPPPRGARGYTF
d_call: TRBD1; v_call: TRBV28; cdr3_length: 16; cdr3_aa: CASTGQGSSGFYEQYF
d_call: -; v_call: TRBV18; cdr3_length: 14; cdr3_aa: CASSPGRGFTEAFF
d_call: -; v_call: TRBV5-1; cdr3_length: 13; cdr3_aa: CASSSEVDYGYTF
d_call: -; v_call: TRBV18; cdr3_length: 16; cdr3_aa: CASSPTGGRGGDTQYF
d_call: -; v_call: TRBV19; cdr3_length: 15; cdr3_aa: CASSIQIANTGELFF
d_call: -; v_call: TRBV28; cdr3_length: 14; cdr3_aa: CASSGGGFAGLIYF
d_call: TRBD1; v_call: TRBV6-1; cdr3_length: 14; cdr3_aa: CASSEQGGSNTIYF
d_call: -; v_call: TRBV7-2; cdr3_length: 14; cdr3_aa: CASSLVGSDSPLHF
d_call: -; v_call: TRBV7-9; cdr3_length: 17; cdr3_aa: CASSPAVAGAEDTEAFF
d_call: -; v_call: TRBV3-1/TRBV3-2; cdr3_length: 14; cdr3_aa: CASSYQGRRETQYF
d_call: -; v_call: TRBV29-1; cdr3_length: 13; cdr3_aa: CSVGRGSQETQYF
d_call: TRBD1; v_call: TRBV7-2; cdr3_length: 13; cdr3_aa: CASSAGQGYGYTF
d_call: -; v_call: TRBV7-2; cdr3_length: 15; cdr3_aa: CASSLRRGPWEKLFF
d_call: TRBD2; v_call: TRBV5-5; cdr3_length: 16; cdr3_aa: CASSFNSGYSTDTQYF
d_call: -; v_call: TRBV9; cdr3_length: 14; cdr3_aa: CASSVTGTTYEQYF